The next 20 T cell receptor beta chains were all read from a single sample in a study of T cell responses to AZD1222 COVID-19 vaccine. The method was immunoSEQ multiplex PCR; TCRdb's version includes in-frame clones alone and lacks a portion of them. Seen here are roughly 170,000 clones, roughly 88% observed once, and the top ten hold roughly 0.5%. The material was peripheral blood, obtained on day 0 of AZD1222 vaccination. The receptors were gathered from an adult in good health.

The chain is built from TRBV4-1 and TRBJ2-7; tentatively, D is TRBD1 or TRBD2 (5 bases each). The CDR3 covers 17 residues. Deletions cut 0 bases from V and 0 bases from J, with 15 bases between. The germline V gene encodes CDR1 MGHRA and CDR2 YSYEKL. CDR3 nucleotides: TGCGCCAGCAGCCAAGATCCGGGACGGTTGAGCTCCTACGAGCAGTACTTC. It codes for CASSQDPGRLSSYEQYF.

The table lists this clone with a count of one. The chain uses TRBV4-2 and TRBJ2-1; 10 nucleotides agree with TRBD2. The CDR3 has 14 residues. CDR1 and CDR2 from the germline V gene are LGHNA and YNFKEQ. The V segment lost 3 bases and the J segment 5 bases; nucleotides outside the gene matches: 1. The CDR3 reads CASSHGTSDNEQFF. The CDR3 coding sequence is TGTGCCAGCAGCCACGGGACTAGCGACAATGAGCAGTTCTTC.

The chain has TRBV2 and TRBJ1-1; D gene uncertain. The germline CDR1 and CDR2 sequences are SNHLY and FYNNEI. CDR3 length: 14 amino acids. V shed 11 bases and J shed 0 bases, with 16 bases lying between them. CDR3 in DNA: TGTGCCCTGATCGGGCGCAGCTTGAACACTGAAGCTTTCTTT. It translates to CALIGRSLNTEAFF.

J is TRBJ2-5 and V is TRBV10-3; 7 bases are a match to TRBD1. The trim removed 7 bases at V and 3 bases at J, leaving 14 bases unmatched. This CDR3 comprises 16 residues. The germline gives CDR1 ENHRY, CDR2 SYGVKD. Written as DNA, the CDR3 is TGTGCCATCACGCCCGGTTCCCGGACAGGAGAAGAGACCCAGTACTTC. Its protein product is CAITPGSRTGEETQYF.

The chain joins TRBV18 to TRBJ1-2; 9 bases agree with TRBD1. The germline gives CDR1 KGHSH, CDR2 LQKENI. This CDR3 is 14 amino acids long. The V gene end was trimmed by 3 bases and the J gene end by 6 bases; junction bases not matched to a gene: 5. Here the CDR3 DNA reads TGTGCCAGCTCACCTAACAGGGGGCAGGATGGCTACACCTTC. Its protein is CASSPNRGQDGYTF.

The chain combines TRBV28 with TRBJ1-4; 8 nucleotides agree with TRBD1. Looked up from germline, CDR1 is MDHEN and CDR2 is SYDVKM. Trimming removed 5 bases from V and 16 bases from J; junction bases left unmatched: 6. This CDR3 region has 11 residues. The CDR3 DNA sequence: TGTGCCAGCAGTCAAGGACAGGGAGGGTTTTTT. Translating gives CASSQGQGGFF.

This clone showed up just a few times. This chain links TRBV30 with TRBJ1-6; 8 bases are shared with TRBD1. V lost 6 bases and J lost 5; bases outside the gene matches: 3. The CDR3 consists of 13 residues. Germline loops: CDR1 GTSNPN, CDR2 SVGIG (reference sequence). The CDR3 DNA follows: TGTGCCTGCCAGGGGGCTCATAATTCACCCCTCCACTTT. Amino acid sequence: CACQGAHNSPLHF.

The chain links TRBV18 to TRBJ1-3, with no clear D. This CDR3 region has 18 residues. The germline V gene has CDR1 KGHSH and CDR2 LQKENI. The V and J ends lost 3 bases and 1 base respectively, with 19 bases between them. The CDR3 coding sequence is TGTGCCAGCTCACCTCAAGGGAAGTATGGAGCATCTGGAAACACCATATATTTT. Translated, it gives CASSPQGKYGASGNTIYF.

V gene TRBV28 combines with J gene TRBJ2-7, with TRBD2 matching 8 bases. Looked up from germline, CDR1 is MDHEN and CDR2 is SYDVKM. The CDR3 is 14 amino acids. The trim removed 5 bases at V and 5 bases at J, leaving 8 bases unmatched. The CDR3: CASSPPGGGHEQYF. CDR3 nucleotides: TGTGCCAGCAGTCCGCCGGGGGGGGGCCACGAGCAGTACTTC.

The genes are TRBV30 and TRBJ1-1, with a weak D call TRBD1 (5 bases). In germline, CDR1 is GTSNPN, CDR2 SVGIG (reference sequence). The CDR3 covers 15 residues. With 4 bases removed from V and 5 bases from J, the gap between germline ends came to 20 bases. The CDR3 is CAWITEAGGMTEAFF. CDR3 in DNA: TGTGCCTGGATCACTGAGGCCGGGGGAATGACTGAAGCTTTCTTT.

The CDR3 DNA reads TGTGCCAGCAGTTATAGAACAGGGGGCGGCGGTGGGGTGAGCTGCGCCATATATTTT. Translated: CASSYRTGGGGGVSCAIYF. This chain uses TRBV27 with TRBJ1-3; 9 bases are shared with TRBD1. The CDR3 runs to 19 residues. Germline V gene lookup returns CDR1 MNHEY and CDR2 SMNVEV (reference sequence). The V segment lost 4 bases and the J segment 11 bases; nucleotides outside the gene matches: 24.

The chain recombines TRBV19 with TRBJ2-5; either TRBD1 or TRBD2 may fit D (5 bases each). In germline, CDR1 is LNHDA, CDR2 SQIVND (reference sequence). V shed 9 bases and J shed 5 bases, with 13 bases lying between them. CDR3 length equals 12 residues. The CDR3 sequence is CASSRGGETQYF. The CDR3 DNA is TGTGCCAGCTCCCGGGGCGGGGAGACCCAGTACTTC. The full variable domain, its missing parts supplied by reference TRBV19 and TRBJ2-5, is DGGITQSPKYLFRKEGQNVTLSCEQNLNHDAMYWYRQDPGQGLRLIYYSQIVNDFQKGDIAEGYSVSREKKESFPLTVTSAQKNPTAFYLCASSRGGETQYFGPGTRLLVL.

This sequence joins TRBV7-8 and TRBJ2-7, with 9 bases aligning to TRBD1. The V gene end was trimmed by 2 bases and the J gene end by 6 bases; junction bases not matched to a gene: 8. The CDR3 sequence is 15 residues long. The germline V gene encodes CDR1 SGHVS and CDR2 FQNEAQ. CDR3 in DNA: TGTGCCAGCAGCTTAATAAGGACAGGGGACCCCGAGCAGTACTTC. Its protein product is CASSLIRTGDPEQYF.

This chain joins TRBV6-2 or TRBV6-3 and TRBJ2-1, with 16 bases that match TRBD2. J gave up 8 bases and V 6 bases, and 7 bases lay outside the gene matches. Germline V lookup: CDR1 MNHEY, CDR2 SVGEGT. This CDR3 comprises 16 residues. The CDR3 region has the DNA TGTGCCAGCAGCAACATCGGGACTAGCGGGGGGGATGAGCAGTTCTTC. Translation gives CASSNIGTSGGDEQFF.

This chain links TRBV30 with TRBJ1-6; 7 nucleotides match TRBD1. The CDR3 runs 15 residues. CDR1 GTSNPN and CDR2 SVGIG come from the germline V gene (reference sequence). V shed 4 bases and J 6 bases; nucleotides not matched to a gene: 9. DNA for the CDR3: TGTGCCTGGACCCGGGACAGAGCGTCTAATTCACCCCTCCACTTT. It is translated as CAWTRDRASNSPLHF.

The J gene is TRBJ1-5, the V gene TRBV28; D is perhaps TRBD1 (6 bases). V was clipped by 3 bases and J by 4 bases, with 16 bases between them. CDR1 is MDHEN, CDR2 SYDVKM, per germline. The CDR3 spans 16 residues. This CDR3 reads CASSFRSGAQNQPQHF. The CDR3, as DNA: TGTGCCAGCAGTTTCAGGTCAGGGGCGCAAAATCAGCCCCAGCATTTT.

V gene TRBV13 combines with J gene TRBJ2-7, with unresolved D. Germline values: CDR1 PRHDT, CDR2 FYEKMQ (reference sequence). V was cut by 5 bases and J by 3 bases, with 17 bases left in between. CDR3 length: 15 residues. The CDR3 is CASSPNQATYYEQYF. The CDR3 region has the DNA TGTGCCAGCAGCCCTAACCAGGCCACTTACTACGAGCAGTACTTC.

This sequence joins TRBV6-5 and TRBJ2-7; D remains ambiguous. The CDR3 has 13 amino acids. The V and J ends lost 0 bases and 4 bases respectively, with 7 bases between them. Germline CDR1 is MNHEY and CDR2 is SVGAGI. CDR3 region: CASSYSFGYEQYF. In DNA form, the CDR3 reads TGTGCCAGCAGTTACTCGTTTGGGTACGAGCAGTACTTC.

The chain couples TRBV21-1 to TRBJ1-5. TRBV21-1 counts as a pseudogene. The CDR3 contains 13 residues. The CDR3 loop is CASSKVSNQPQHF. CDR3 sequence (DNA): TGTGCCAGCAGCAAAGTGAGTAATCAGCCCCAGCATTTT.

The chain is built from TRBV5-5 and TRBJ1-5, with TRBD1 matching over 7 bases. This CDR3 has 16 amino acids. The V gene end was trimmed by 0 bases and the J gene end by 8 bases; junction bases not matched to a gene: 11. The V gene's germline CDR1 is SGHKS and CDR2 YYEKEE (reference sequence). CDR3 residues: CASSLAGTGVLKPQHF. The CDR3 nucleotides read TGTGCCAGCAGCTTGGCGGGAACAGGGGTTTTGAAGCCCCAGCATTTT.